This T cell receptor beta chain was recorded in a study of blood T cell repertoires in COVID-19. How the authors handled the data: Reference gene primer amplification gave estimated nucleated cell counts. This table comes from immunoSEQ multiplex PCR, and its TCRdb copy is limited to in-frame clones, with some not included. From that table come the V and J calls and clone size; the DNA was used to work out D and trimming. The sample lists under 200,000 clones; 76% were seen once. Trimming shortened V by 4 bases and J by 4 bases, and 23 bases separated the two germline ends. This CDR3 comprises 17 residues. Germline assignment: CDR1 SGHRS and CDR2 YFSETQ.

Input material: peripheral blood. This TCR came from an elderly woman with acute or convalescent COVID-19. This chain uses TRBV5-1 with TRBJ1-2; D unresolved. The CDR3 loop reads CASSPAAAITEGYGYTF. The CDR3 DNA sequence: TGCGCCAGCAGCCCCGCTGCCGCTATTACGGAGGGCTATGGCTACACCTTC. Drawing the rest from reference TRBV5-1 and TRBJ1-2, the complete variable domain is KAGVTQTPRYLIKTRGQQVTLSCSPISGHRSVSWYQQTPGQGLQFLFEYFSETQRNKGNFPGRFSGRQFSNSRSEMNVSTLELGDSALYLCASSPAAAITEGYGYTFGSGTRLTVV.